Below, 2 T cell receptor beta chains from the same sample are listed, as sequenced in a study of shared clonotypes between healthy human individuals. Libraries were prepared by immunoSEQ multiplex PCR; TCRdb keeps only in-frame clonotypes and omits some of them. The repertoire has 850,000 to 1,200,000 clones, approximately 70% of them found once; the top ten carry around 1.5%. Source material: memory CD4+ T cells sorted from blood. Specified subset: CD45RA-negative fraction. The receptors originated from a man younger than 30 in good health.

The genes are TRBV5-1 and TRBJ2-3, with D unclear. The CDR3 is made up of 14 amino acids. Germline V gene data show CDR1 as SGHRS and CDR2 as YFSETQ. V gave up 0 bases and J gave up 9 bases, with 14 bases separating them. DNA of the CDR3: TGCGCCAGCAGCTTGGCCAACCCCGGCGAGACGCAGTATTTT. Amino acid sequence: CASSLANPGETQYF.

The chain employs TRBV2 and TRBJ1-5; 10 nucleotides agree with TRBD1. Germline loops: CDR1 SNHLY, CDR2 FYNNEI. The CDR3 is 14 amino acids. With V trimmed by 6 bases and J by 7 bases, 6 bases remained unmatched. CDR3 in amino acids: CASRQGQGMQPQHF. DNA for the CDR3: TGTGCCAGCAGGCAGGGACAGGGGATGCAGCCCCAGCATTTT.